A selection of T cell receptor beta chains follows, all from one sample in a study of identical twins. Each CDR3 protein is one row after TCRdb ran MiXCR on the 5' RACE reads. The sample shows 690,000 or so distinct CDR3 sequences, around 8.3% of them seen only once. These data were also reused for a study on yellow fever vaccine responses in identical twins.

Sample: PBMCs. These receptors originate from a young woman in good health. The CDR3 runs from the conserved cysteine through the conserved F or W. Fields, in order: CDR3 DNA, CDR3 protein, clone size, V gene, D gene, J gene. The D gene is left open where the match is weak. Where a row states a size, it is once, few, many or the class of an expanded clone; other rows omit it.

TGTGCCAGTAGTATCAGGGCGCAACGGACTGAAGCTTTCTTT,CASSIRAQRTEAFF,.,TRBV19,.,TRBJ1-1
TGTGCCAGCAGCTTATTTCTCCCCTCCTACAATGAGCAGTTCTTC,CASSLFLPSYNEQFF,few,TRBV7-9,.,TRBJ2-1
TGCGCCAGCAGCTTGGTATCGGGAGTATCCTACAATGAGCAGTTCTTC,CASSLVSGVSYNEQFF,.,TRBV5-1,.,TRBJ2-1
TGCGCCAGCAGCCAAGAGGTGAGCTCCTACAATGAGCAGTTCTTC,CASSQEVSSYNEQFF,.,TRBV4-1,.,TRBJ2-1
TGTGCTAGTGGTTTGCTTCCCAGACAGGGCCCGAATGAAAAACTGTTTTTT,CASGLLPRQGPNEKLFF,few,TRBV12-5,TRBD1,TRBJ1-4
TGTGCCAGCAGTCCCCTAAAACCCGGGACTAGCGGGAGGGCTTCCGAGCAGTTCTTC,CASSPLKPGTSGRASEQFF,.,TRBV6-1,TRBD2,TRBJ2-1
TGCAGTGCTAGAGCGACCGGGACAGGGAACTATGGCTACACCTTC,CSARATGTGNYGYTF,.,TRBV20-1,TRBD1,TRBJ1-2
TGCGCCAGCAGTGAACAGGGAGGATTCGATCAGCCCCAGCATTTT,CASSEQGGFDQPQHF,.,TRBV10-1,.,TRBJ1-5
TGTGCCAGCAGCCTTGGGACTAGCGGGAACGGGGAGCTGTTTTTT,CASSLGTSGNGELFF,few,TRBV7-9,TRBD2,TRBJ2-2
TGCAGCGTCATTTCCGGCGGTTCCTACGAGCAGTACTTC,CSVISGGSYEQYF,.,TRBV29-1,.,TRBJ2-7
TGTGCTAGCAGCACCCGGGACACGAACACCGGGGAGCTGTTTTTT,CASSTRDTNTGELFF,many,TRBV7-7,.,TRBJ2-2
TGTGCCAGCAGTCCCTGGGGACAGAACTATGGCTACACCTTC,CASSPWGQNYGYTF,many,TRBV28,TRBD1,TRBJ1-2
TGTGCCAGCAGTCACCGGGACAGGGAACCCTACGAGCAGTACTTC,CASSHRDREPYEQYF,many,TRBV12-3/TRBV12-4,TRBD1,TRBJ2-7
TGTGCCAGTAAAGCACGGCAGGGGGCTTACGAGCAGTACTTC,CASKARQGAYEQYF,few,TRBV19,TRBD1,TRBJ2-7
TGCAGTGCTAGAAGACCGGGACTAGCGGGAAAGTACAATGAGCAGTTCTTC,CSARRPGLAGKYNEQFF,few,TRBV20-1,TRBD2,TRBJ2-1
TGCGCCAGCAGCCAAGACACCAACGCCTCCGAAAGTCCCTACAATGAGCAGTTCTTC,CASSQDTNASESPYNEQFF,many,TRBV4-1,.,TRBJ2-1
TGCAGTGCCTTTAGCGGGGCTCAAGAGACCCAGTACTTC,CSAFSGAQETQYF,.,TRBV20-1,TRBD2,TRBJ2-5
TGTGCCACCAGTGAACCTTATAGCGGGACGAGCACAGATACGCAGTATTTT,CATSEPYSGTSTDTQYF,many,TRBV24-1,TRBD2,TRBJ2-3